This entry is about one TCR beta chain. Its target is unknown. The sample originates from a study of CXCR3-negative and CXCR3-positive naive CD8 T cells. Across the whole study: Close to 135 million TRB reads were obtained in total, which works out to about 1.5 +/- 0.3 million per library.

Study-level findings and limits: Naive subsets displayed similar surface CD5, and TCR strength was inferred from TRB CDR3 properties. CXCR3-positive naive cells had TRB CDR3s that were more hydrophobic than CXCR3-negative naive cells had. Memory CD8+ cells had much lower diversity, and both naive subsets had comparably high diversity.

UMI-labeled TRB cDNA libraries were prepared by 5' RACE. TCRdb processed the 5' RACE reads again and assigns one entry to each CDR3 protein, with no DNA. The repertoire table contains roughly 86,000 distinct CDR3 sequences. There are 17 residues in the CDR3. CDR1 is SEHNR, CDR2 FQNEAQ, per germline (reference sequence). This TCR was sampled from a human donor in good health. Some clones in this sample may be carry-over from other donors' samples. This rearrangement joins TRBV7-9 to TRBJ2-1; as DNA is missing, the TRBD1 call by TCRdb cannot be tested. Sequencing was done on a sample of naive CXCR3- CD8+ T cells from blood. The subset was: CD45RO-CCR7+CD27+CD95- naive CD8+ T cells lacking CXCR3 (TNR3-). CDR3 region: CASSPLSQGAVNNEQFF.